Presented here are 30 T cell receptor beta chains from one specimen sequenced in a study of glioma-infiltrating T cells. Using RNA template, CDR3s of TCR alpha and beta were amplified with iRepertoire arm-PCR. TCRdb fed the multiplex PCR reads into MiXCR, producing one record per CDR3 protein. The table shows over 140,000 distinct CDR3 sequences, with 35% to 50% occurring only once. The sequenced sample consisted of glioma tissue, nonneoplastic brain tissue, or PBMCs (not recorded which). These receptors originate from a human donor with low-grade glioma or glioblastoma, undergoing nonglioma brain surgery, or in good health (not recorded which).

A note on this clonotype: One base away lies a much larger clone, so this may be a sequencing read error. The gene calls are TRBV15 and TRBJ2-7, with D tentatively TRBD2 (5 bases). Germline V CDR1 and CDR2: LNHNV, YYDKDF (reference sequence). The CDR3 runs 16 residues. The CDR3 loop reads CPTSRERPGVYYEQYF. The CDR3 bases are TGTCCCACCAGCAGAGAACGTCCCGGGGTATACTACGAGCAGTACTTC. Supplemented by reference TRBV15 and TRBJ2-7, the full variable domain reads DAMVIQNPRYQVTQFGKPVTLSCSQTLNHNVMYWYQQKSSQAPKLLFHYYDKDFNNEADTPDNFQSRRPNTSFCFLDIRSPGLGDTAMYLCPTSRERPGVYYEQYFGPGTRLTVT.

V and J are TRBV4-1 and TRBJ2-1; D uncertain. V lost 0 bases to trimming and J lost 2 bases, with 8 bases between them. The CDR3 loop spans 15 amino acids. Looked up from germline, CDR1 is MGHRA and CDR2 is YSYEKL. CDR3 bases: TGCGCCAGCAGCCAAGATCGAGGCCCCTACAATGAGCAGTTCTTC. Translation: CASSQDRGPYNEQFF.

V gene TRBV10-3 combines with J gene TRBJ1-1; D might be TRBD1 (6 bases). The V gene lost 2 bases and the J gene lost 1 base, with 8 bases spanning the gap. This CDR3 spans 14 amino acids. CDR1 is ENHRY, CDR2 SYGVKD, per germline. The CDR3 bases are TGTGCCATCAGTGAGCGGACAGCGAACACTGAAGCTTTCTTT. This sequence encodes CAISERTANTEAFF.

The DNA for the CDR3 is TGTGCCAGCAGTGCTGGGACTAGCTACGAGCAGTACTTC. Encoded protein: CASSAGTSYEQYF. The genes are TRBV6-1 and TRBJ2-7, with 8 bases matching TRBD2. This CDR3 has 13 residues. Trimming removed 4 bases from V and 3 bases from J; junction bases left unmatched: 2. Germline values: CDR1 MNHNS, CDR2 SASEGT.

The gene calls are TRBV6-1 and TRBJ1-5; 8 bases fit TRBD1. Germline V gives CDR1 MNHNS, CDR2 SASEGT. There are 16 residues in the CDR3. The V segment lost 5 bases and the J segment 2 bases; nucleotides outside the gene matches: 8. The CDR3 coding sequence is TGTGCCAGCAGTTCCGCCGGACAGGGAGGCAATCAGCCCCAGCATTTT. Protein sequence: CASSSAGQGGNQPQHF.

Concerning this clonotype: A read error may explain this, as a much larger clone is one base away. The rearrangement uses TRBV28 and TRBJ1-4; the D is unclear. V shed 5 bases and J shed 2 bases, with 0 bases lying between them. Germline loops: CDR1 MDHEN, CDR2 SYDVKM. The CDR3 runs to 11 residues. CDR3 in amino acids: CASSTNEKLFF. The CDR3, as DNA: TGTGCCAGCAGTACTAATGAAAAACTGTTTTTT.

Turning to this clonotype: Since the CDR3 does not end with the conserved phenylalanine or tryptophan, this likely comes from a read error. V is TRBV18 and J is TRBJ1-1; a weak D match, TRBD1 (5 bases). CDR1 and CDR2 from the germline V gene are KGHSH and LQKENI. CDR3 size: 13 residues. V was clipped by 1 base and J by 8 bases, with 11 bases between them. The DNA for the CDR3 is TGTGCCAGCTCACCACGGGGGGAGGGCGAAGCTTTCCTT. Translating it yields CASSPRGEGEAFL.

The chain employs TRBV12-5 and TRBJ2-3, with 9 bases that match TRBD1. This CDR3 spans 15 amino acids. The V segment lost 0 bases and the J segment 6 bases; nucleotides outside the gene matches: 4. Germline values: CDR1 LGHNT, CDR2 FRNRAP. The CDR3 region is CASGLVGTGFDTQYF. As DNA, the CDR3 is TGTGCTAGTGGTTTGGTAGGGACAGGGTTTGATACGCAGTATTTT.

The chain carries TRBV20-1 and TRBJ1-2, with unresolved D. The CDR3 length is 13 residues. Looked up from germline, CDR1 is DFQATT and CDR2 is SNEGSKA (reference sequence). V shed 0 bases and J shed 3 bases, with 8 bases lying between them. The CDR3 reads CSARDRRDYGYTF. In DNA, the CDR3 is TGCAGTGCTAGAGATCGGAGAGACTATGGCTACACCTTC.

This clonotype showed up just a few times. The V gene is TRBV6-1, the J gene TRBJ2-3, with 9 bases aligning to TRBD2. Germline V CDR1 and CDR2: MNHNS, SASEGT. J was trimmed by 7 bases and V by 5 bases; bases with no gene match: 4. The length of the CDR3 is 13 residues. CDR3 in amino acids: CASSSGGLNTQYF. In nucleotides, the CDR3 is TGTGCCAGCAGTAGCGGGGGGTTGAATACGCAGTATTTT.

CDR3 bases: TGCAGCGTTGGGATAAACAATGAGCAGTTCTTC. It codes for CSVGINNEQFF. The rearrangement links TRBV29-1 to TRBJ2-1; D gene uncertain. The CDR3 runs 11 residues. Germline lookup yields CDR1 SQVTM and CDR2 ANQGSEA. V lost 4 bases and J lost 5, with 6 bases in between.

The gene calls are TRBV7-9 and TRBJ1-5; 7 bases match TRBD1. The CDR3 covers 15 residues. Trimming at V came to 5 bases and at J to 8 bases, leaving 12 bases not matched to a gene. Germline V lookup: CDR1 SEHNR, CDR2 FQNEAQ (reference sequence). The CDR3 spells CASSLGQNLMEPQHF. DNA for the CDR3: TGTGCCAGCAGCCTGGGACAGAACTTAATGGAGCCCCAGCATTTT.

This clonotype was counted only a few times. The V gene is TRBV6-2 or TRBV6-3, the J gene TRBJ1-1; D not certain. V lost 3 bases, J lost 4 bases, and 3 bases lay in between. The CDR3 loop spans 11 amino acids. Germline-derived CDR1 and CDR2 are MNHEY and SVGEGT. This CDR3 is CASSYLTEAFF. The DNA of the CDR3 is TGTGCCAGCAGTTATCTCACTGAAGCTTTCTTT.

Points on this clonotype: Mismatch with germline at one junction end may stem from a read error. The chain couples TRBV12-3 or TRBV12-4 to TRBJ1-2; possibly TRBD1 for D (6 bases). This CDR3 is 13 amino acids long. CDR3 in amino acids: CASRLGTHYGYTF. As DNA, the CDR3 is TGTGCCAGCAGATTAGGGACACACTATGGCTACACCTTC.

The V gene is TRBV6-2 or TRBV6-3, the J gene TRBJ2-5; D may match TRBD1 or TRBD2 (5 bases each). The germline CDR1 and CDR2 sequences are MNHEY and SVGEGT. The CDR3 runs 14 residues. Trimming pared 1 base from V and 9 bases from J, leaving 15 bases between. The CDR3 DNA sequence: TGTGCCAGCAGTTACTTGGCCCAGGGCGGGCCCCAGTACTTC. This translates into CASSYLAQGGPQYF.

V gene TRBV20-1 combines with J gene TRBJ2-4; 7 bases are shared with TRBD2. The trim removed 6 bases at V and 3 bases at J, leaving 5 bases unmatched. Germline-derived CDR1 and CDR2 are DFQATT and SNEGSKA (reference sequence). This CDR3 has 13 residues. CDR3 in DNA: TGCAGTGCCGCTCCGGGGGGCAAAAACATTCAGTACTTC. As protein: CSAAPGGKNIQYF.

The chain joins TRBV7-2 to TRBJ1-5; no clear D. CDR1 is SGHTA and CDR2 is FQGNSA in the germline V gene. V lost 0 bases and J lost 3, with 3 bases in between. The length of the CDR3 is 13 residues. This CDR3 is CASSLAANQPQHF. CDR3 nucleotide sequence: TGTGCCAGCAGCTTAGCGGCCAATCAGCCCCAGCATTTT.

The sample holds many counts of this clonotype. V is TRBV6-1 and J is TRBJ2-7; possibly TRBD1 for D (6 bases). From germline, CDR1 is MNHNS and CDR2 SASEGT. V was shortened by 10 bases and J by 3 bases, with 16 bases between the two germline ends. CDR3 size: 13 residues. For the CDR3, the DNA is TGTGCCATTGCCGGGACAACTAACTACGAGCAGTACTTC. This encodes CAIAGTTNYEQYF.

Comments on this clonotype: Sequence at one end of the junction differs from germline and may be a read error. The chain combines TRBV7-9 with TRBJ2-3, with 7 bases matching TRBD1. Germline V gene lookup returns CDR1 SEHNR and CDR2 FQNEAQ (reference sequence). The CDR3 has 15 amino acids. CDR3 DNA: TGTGCCAGCAGCTTGAGGGGGCCTAGCACAGATACGAAGTATTTT. Translating it yields CASSLRGPSTDTKYF.

The chain combines TRBV20-1 with TRBJ1-2; D may be TRBD1 (5 bases). Trimming pared 5 bases from V and 4 bases from J, leaving 11 bases between. Germline CDR1 DFQATT, CDR2 SNEGSKA (reference sequence). CDR3 length: 12 amino acids. The DNA of the CDR3 is TGCAGTGCTCCCGACAGAACCTATGGCTACACCTTC. Its translation is CSAPDRTYGYTF.

The rearrangement links TRBV28 to TRBJ2-2, with 8 bases fitting TRBD1. With V trimmed by 7 bases and J by 1 base, 8 bases remained unmatched. Germline lookup yields CDR1 MDHEN and CDR2 SYDVKM. The CDR3 loop spans 16 amino acids. CDR3 region: CASTITGTGNTGELFF. The DNA for the CDR3 is TGTGCCAGCACCATTACCGGGACAGGGAACACCGGGGAGCTGTTTTTT.

This chain uses TRBV7-9 with TRBJ2-2; unclear D gene. This CDR3 comprises 12 residues. The germline CDR1 and CDR2 sequences are SEHNR and FQNEAQ (reference sequence). The V and J ends lost 2 bases and 10 bases respectively, with 8 bases between them. As DNA, the CDR3 is TGTGCCAGCAGCTTAACTCTTGAGGAGCTGTTTTTT. Translation: CASSLTLEELFF.

This clonotype was detected only once. The chain carries TRBV29-1 and TRBJ2-3, with TRBD2 identical over 8 bases. The CDR3 has 13 residues. Per the germline V gene, CDR1 is SQVTM and CDR2 is ANQGSEA. With 1 base clipped from V and 5 bases from J, the junction kept 2 bases outside the gene matches. CDR3 protein: CSVEVGGEDTQYF. CDR3 nucleotides: TGCAGCGTTGAAGTCGGGGGGGAAGATACGCAGTATTTT.

V usage is TRBV15 and J usage is TRBJ1-5; D ambiguous. From germline, CDR1 is LNHNV and CDR2 YYDKDF (reference sequence). V was cut by 6 bases and J by 6 bases, with 18 bases left in between. This CDR3 is 15 amino acids long. CDR3 nucleotide sequence: TGTGCCACCAGGGACCCGGGCCCGGGTAGTCAGCCCCAGCATTTT. Protein: CATRDPGPGSQPQHF.

V is TRBV7-2 and J is TRBJ2-5, with D tentatively TRBD2 (6 bases). The germline V gene encodes CDR1 SGHTA and CDR2 FQGNSA. The length of the CDR3 is 17 residues. Trimming left V 3 bases short and J 4 bases short, with 21 bases between. The CDR3 DNA follows: TGTGCCAGCAGCTTTGTCCAGAGGGGAGTCGGGGGAGAGACCCAGTACTTC. Its translation: CASSFVQRGVGGETQYF.

This CDR3 reads CASSPGQGEFLDTQYF. The CDR3, as DNA: TGTGCCAGCTCACCTGGACAGGGGGAATTCTTAGATACGCAGTATTTT. This rearrangement joins TRBV18 to TRBJ2-3; 10 bases are shared with TRBD1. V was pared by 3 bases and J by 5 bases, with 8 bases of the junction left unmatched. Germline lookup yields CDR1 KGHSH and CDR2 LQKENI. This CDR3 is built from 16 residues.

The rearrangement links TRBV7-9 to TRBJ2-5, with D perhaps matching TRBD1 (5 bases). The CDR3 runs to 14 residues. V was pared by 5 bases and J by 5 bases, with 15 bases between. Germline values: CDR1 SEHNR, CDR2 FQNEAQ (reference sequence). CDR3 in DNA: TGTGCCAGCAGCCGATCCGGACAAACGGAGACCCAGTACTTC. This translates into CASSRSGQTETQYF.

On this clonotype itself: At one boundary the junction diverges from the germline segment, which might be a read error. The chain is built from TRBV6-6 and TRBJ1-6, with 9 nucleotides matching TRBD1. The CDR3 is 16 amino acids. Germline loops: CDR1 MNHNY, CDR2 SVGAGI (reference sequence). DNA of the CDR3: TGTGCCAGCAGTTCACGGACAGGGGCTTGGAATTCACCCCTCAACTTT. It translates to CASSSRTGAWNSPLNF.

The rearrangement joins TRBV4-1 to TRBJ2-1; D gene uncertain. The V and J ends lost 0 bases and 6 bases respectively, with 12 bases between them. CDR1 is MGHRA and CDR2 is YSYEKL in the germline V gene. The CDR3 totals 15 residues. The CDR3 spells CASSQDRLGGNEQFF. In DNA form, the CDR3 reads TGCGCCAGCAGCCAAGATCGTCTAGGTGGCAATGAGCAGTTCTTC.

J is TRBJ2-3 and V is TRBV27, with TRBD2 matching over 11 bases. This CDR3 is built from 14 residues. Germline CDR1 MNHEY, CDR2 SMNVEV (reference sequence). After removal of 5 bases from V and 6 bases from J, the junction contained 4 bases not matched to a gene. The CDR3, as DNA: TGTGCCAGCAGTCTATTAGCGGGGGGGGATACGCAGTATTTT. Translating gives CASSLLAGGDTQYF.